This T cell receptor beta chain was sequenced for a study of OX40 agonist ivuxolimab in advanced cancers. Overall study findings and caveats: At 0.1 to 3.0 mg/kg, CD4+ and CD8+ blood T cells expanded clonally by week 6. It was not determined which antigens were specifically recognized by the peripheral T cells that had undergone clonal expansion.

The repertoire was sequenced with immunoSEQ multiplex PCR; TCRdb's copy has only in-frame clones and lacks some. The table lists roughly 23,000 clones, 83% of them singletons. Germline V lookup: CDR1 SNHLY, CDR2 FYNNEI. With 1 base removed from V and 6 bases from J, the gap between germline ends came to 9 bases. The CDR3 loop spans 14 amino acids. Systemic immunosuppression or a history of autoimmune disease excluded patients. Of note for this clone: Its cognate antigen is unknown.

The sequence derives from an adult with an advanced solid tumor such as melanoma, head and neck, liver or kidney cancer. The input for sequencing was CD4+ or CD8+ T cells sorted from blood, taken in a trial of the OX40 agonist ivuxolimab. The V and J genes are TRBV2 and TRBJ2-2; possible D gene TRBD2, 5 bases. The CDR3 sequence is CASSEEEAAGELFF. CDR3 DNA sequence: TGTGCCAGCAGTGAAGAGGAGGCGGCCGGGGAGCTGTTTTTT.